Following are 21 T cell receptor beta chains from one sample sequenced in a study of T cells in Graves' hyperthyroidism and ophthalmopathy (dated by TCRdb to between 2018 and 2021). The library was generated by multiplex PCR. The sequencer listed for this sample is Illumina HiSeq 2000. Amplification of TCR beta CDR3 regions was carried out from RNA transcripts. The first round of RT-PCR for the TCR CDR3 was performed with the HTBI primer set and the Qiagen OneStep RT-PCR kit. Using fastp at Q25 and MiXCR, TCRdb reprocessed the public reads and kept productive beta chains. Identical CDR3 proteins give one entry, which carries the most common genes and DNA. The sample has over 650,000 distinct CDR3 sequences on record, about a sixth of them singletons. The ten most abundant clones make up approximately 8.4% of the sample. Input material: blood. The receptors stem from a man aged 18-30 years with Graves' hyperthyroidism.

The chain combines TRBV27 with TRBJ2-1; D is undetermined. The CDR3 has 12 residues. CDR1 is MNHEY and CDR2 is SMNVEV in the germline V gene (reference sequence). V was shortened by 3 bases and J by 9 bases, with 9 bases between the two germline ends. This CDR3 reads CASSFLAGEQFF. The CDR3 DNA sequence: TGTGCCAGCAGTTTTCTCGCTGGTGAGCAGTTCTTC.

This chain joins TRBV7-9 and TRBJ1-5; D gene unclear. This CDR3 is built from 16 residues. Germline lookup yields CDR1 SEHNR and CDR2 FQNEAQ (reference sequence). V was pared by 5 bases and J by 4 bases, with 18 bases between. The CDR3 DNA follows: TGTGCCAGCAGCCCACGGGGAAATAGAGGAAATCAGCCCCAGCATTTT. Amino acids: CASSPRGNRGNQPQHF.

The sample holds many counts of this clonotype. The J gene is TRBJ2-1, the V gene TRBV9; 15 bases are a match to TRBD2. The CDR3 covers 16 residues. Germline CDR1 SGDLS, CDR2 YYNGEE. Trimming took 2 bases from V and 5 from J; bases not matched to a gene: 2. This CDR3 reads CASSVGLAGGHNEQFF. The CDR3 nucleotides read TGTGCCAGCAGCGTGGGACTAGCGGGAGGACACAATGAGCAGTTCTTC.

The chain is built from TRBV20-1 and TRBJ2-7; 8 bases are shared with TRBD1. Germline V lookup: CDR1 DFQATT, CDR2 SNEGSKA (reference sequence). The V gene end was trimmed by 3 bases and the J gene end by 1 base; junction bases not matched to a gene: 5. The CDR3 is 14 residues long. CDR3 sequence: CSASPDRASYEQYF. CDR3 DNA: TGCAGTGCTAGTCCGGACAGGGCATCCTACGAGCAGTACTTC.

This clonotype was observed many times. The rearrangement links TRBV7-2 to TRBJ2-5, with a tentative D call TRBD2 (6 bases). Germline CDR1 and CDR2: SGHTA and FQGNSA. Between the trimmed V and J ends, which lost 5 bases and 13 bases, there was a span of 17 bases. The CDR3 is made up of 12 amino acids. The CDR3 reads CASSLTGETWYF. The CDR3 DNA reads TGTGCCAGCAGCCTTACGGGGGAGACGTGGTACTTC.

This sequence joins TRBV5-8 and TRBJ2-2; 9 bases map to TRBD1. V trimming: 6 bases; J trimming: 6 bases; junction bases outside the gene matches: 9. The CDR3 covers 15 residues. Germline-derived CDR1 and CDR2 are SGHTS and YDEGEE. The CDR3 nucleotides read TGTGCCAGCACCCCGGGACAGGGAAGGCCCGGGGAGCTGTTTTTT. This gives the protein CASTPGQGRPGELFF.

This clonotype was detected only a few times. The chain has TRBV29-1 and TRBJ2-2, with 10 positions matching TRBD1. CDR3 length equals 16 residues. CDR1 SQVTM and CDR2 ANQGSEA come from the germline V gene. V was clipped by 6 bases and J by 5 bases; unmatched bases: 12. Written as DNA, the CDR3 is TGCAGCGTCGGAGGGGGGACAGGGGATCCAACCGGGGAGCTGTTTTTT. This encodes CSVGGGTGDPTGELFF.

Remarks on this clonotype: A clone one base away is much larger, so this may be a read error. This chain connects TRBV2 to TRBJ1-5; D is ambiguous. The CDR3 consists of 15 residues. CDR1 is SNHLY, CDR2 FYNNEI, per germline. This chain's CDR3 is CTSSEGFETNQPQHF. In nucleotides, the CDR3 is TGTACCAGCAGTGAAGGGTTTGAGACTAATCAGCCCCAGCATTTT.

This clonotype was seen only a few times. The gene calls are TRBV27 and TRBJ1-5; D not certain. Trimming removed 2 bases from V and 7 bases from J, with 9 bases in between. The germline CDR1 and CDR2 sequences are MNHEY and SMNVEV (reference sequence). CDR3 length equals 13 residues. The CDR3 sequence is CASSLEVHQPQHF. The DNA of the CDR3 is TGTGCCAGCAGTTTAGAGGTCCACCAGCCCCAGCATTTT.

V and J are TRBV4-3 and TRBJ2-2; 10 bases agree with TRBD1. The ends lost 0 bases at V and 4 bases at J; junction bases unmatched: 17. Germline values: CDR1 LGHNA, CDR2 YSLEER. This CDR3 is 21 amino acids long. Here the CDR3 DNA reads TGCGCCAGCAGCCAAGATGGGACAGGGGCCGGGGGAGGGCCCATCACCGGGGAGCTGTTTTTT. It yields the protein CASSQDGTGAGGGPITGELFF.

Many counts were recorded for this clonotype. The genes are TRBV18 and TRBJ1-1; 8 bases map to TRBD1. CDR1 is KGHSH, CDR2 LQKENI, per germline. J was trimmed by 13 bases and V by 2 bases; bases with no gene match: 12. The CDR3 has 14 amino acids. This chain's CDR3 is CASSPTGTGKGGFF. The CDR3 coding sequence is TGTGCCAGCTCACCAACCGGGACAGGAAAGGGGGGTTTCTTT.

On this clonotype itself: An end of the junction differs from the germline gene, which may be a read error. The V call is TRBV29-1, the J call TRBJ1-3; D ambiguous. The germline gives CDR1 SQVTM, CDR2 ANQGSEA. The CDR3 extends over 14 amino acids. The CDR3 loop is CSVKDFVSGNTIYF. The CDR3 DNA is TGCAGCGTTAAAGATTTTGTCTCTGGAAACACCATATATTTT. Using reference TRBV29-1 and TRBJ1-3 for the parts outside the CDR3, the full variable domain is SAVISQKPSRDICQRGTSLTIQCQVDSQVTMMFWYRQQPGQSLTLIATANQGSEATYESGFVIDKFPISRPNLTFSTLTVSNMSPEDSSIYLCSVKDFVSGNTIYFGEGSWLTVV.

The genes are TRBV9 and TRBJ2-1; D remains unclear. Germline CDR1 reads SGDLS; CDR2 reads YYNGEE. The CDR3 sequence is 15 residues long. The V end lost 2 bases, the J end lost 2 bases, and 11 bases lay between the germline ends. The CDR3 DNA reads TGTGCCAGCAGCGTGCTAGGCGGCACCTACAATGAGCAGTTCTTC. Its translation is CASSVLGGTYNEQFF.

At least ten counts were recorded for this clonotype. The chain couples TRBV27 to TRBJ2-4; TRBD1 is a possible D gene (7 bases). Germline lookup yields CDR1 MNHEY and CDR2 SMNVEV (reference sequence). The CDR3 contains 15 residues. The V end lost 5 bases, the J end lost 3 bases, and 14 bases lay between the germline ends. As DNA, the CDR3 is TGTGCCAGCAGTACCAGACAGGGAGGCAAAAACATTCAGTACTTC. Translated, it gives CASSTRQGGKNIQYF.

The table lists this clonotype with many counts. J is TRBJ1-1 and V is TRBV28; TRBD1 aligns across 7 bases. This CDR3 has 17 residues. V lost 5 bases, J lost 5 bases, and 17 bases stayed unmatched. Germline V gives CDR1 MDHEN, CDR2 SYDVKM. CDR3 DNA: TGTGCCAGCAGTCCTTCGGGGACAGAGTATTATTGGACTGAAGCTTTCTTT. Its protein product is CASSPSGTEYYWTEAFF. The full variable domain, completed using reference TRBV28 and TRBJ1-1, is DVKVTQSSRYLVKRTGEKVFLECVQDMDHENMFWYRQDPGLGLRLIYFSYDVKMKEKGDIPEGYSVSREKKERFSLILESASTNQTSMYLCASSPSGTEYYWTEAFFGQGTRLTVV.

This clonotype was picked up many times. J is TRBJ2-3 and V is TRBV2; D unresolved. This CDR3 has 13 residues. In germline, CDR1 is SNHLY, CDR2 FYNNEI. V was cut by 8 bases and J by 0 bases, with 9 bases left in between. CDR3 in DNA: TGTGCCAGCCGGCGGCCTAGCACAGATACGCAGTATTTT. Its translation: CASRRPSTDTQYF.

This clonotype appeared many times. J is TRBJ2-1 and V is TRBV20-1; D not resolved. The V end was cut by 1 base, the J end by 5 bases, with 3 bases between. CDR1 and CDR2 from the germline V gene are DFQATT and SNEGSKA (reference sequence). This CDR3 region has 11 residues. The CDR3 loop is CSARGHNEQFF. CDR3 DNA: TGCAGTGCTAGAGGGCACAATGAGCAGTTCTTC.

This rearrangement joins TRBV30 to TRBJ2-7, with 11 bases that match TRBD2. Per the germline V gene, CDR1 is GTSNPN and CDR2 is SVGIG (reference sequence). CDR3 length equals 13 residues. Losses at the gene ends were 7 bases for V and 3 bases for J; bases not matched to a gene: 5. The CDR3 loop is CAYSSGRNYEQYF. CDR3 DNA: TGTGCCTACTCTAGCGGGAGGAACTACGAGCAGTACTTC.

This clonotype was seen only a few times. The rearrangement links TRBV27 to TRBJ2-3; D gene unclear. Germline V gives CDR1 MNHEY, CDR2 SMNVEV (reference sequence). The V gene lost 8 bases and the J gene lost 6 bases, with 9 bases spanning the gap. The CDR3 contains 11 residues. The CDR3 region has the DNA TGTGCCAGCCACTTGGCGGATACGCAGTATTTT. Its protein is CASHLADTQYF.

This clonotype came up a few times. The rearrangement links TRBV19 to TRBJ1-1, with 7 bases lining up with TRBD1. Unmatched junction bases numbered 1, after V lost 3 bases and J lost 0 bases. This CDR3 has 14 amino acids. The germline CDR1 and CDR2 sequences are LNHDA and SQIVND (reference sequence). CDR3 region: CASSMGTVNTEAFF. The CDR3, as DNA: TGTGCCAGTAGTATGGGGACAGTGAACACTGAAGCTTTCTTT.

The V and J genes are TRBV27 and TRBJ2-1; 7 bases match TRBD1. Germline-derived CDR1 and CDR2 are MNHEY and SMNVEV (reference sequence). Trimming removed 7 bases from V and 5 bases from J; junction bases left unmatched: 5. The CDR3 has 13 amino acids. CDR3: CASMQGQHNEQFF. For the CDR3, the DNA is TGTGCCAGCATGCAGGGACAGCACAATGAGCAGTTCTTC.